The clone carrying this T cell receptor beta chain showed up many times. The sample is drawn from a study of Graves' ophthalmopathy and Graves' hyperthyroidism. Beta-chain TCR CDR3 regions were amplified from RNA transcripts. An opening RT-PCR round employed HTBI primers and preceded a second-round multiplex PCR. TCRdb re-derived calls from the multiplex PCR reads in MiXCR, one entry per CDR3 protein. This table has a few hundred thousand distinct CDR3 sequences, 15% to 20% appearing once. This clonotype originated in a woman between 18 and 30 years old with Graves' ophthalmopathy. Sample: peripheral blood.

CDR3 region: CASRARGQPQHF. The DNA of the CDR3 is TGTGCCAGCAGGGCCCGGGGTCAGCCCCAGCATTTT. J is TRBJ1-5 and V is TRBV12-3 or TRBV12-4; unclear D gene. The V end lost 6 bases, the J end lost 6 bases, and 9 bases lay between the germline ends. The CDR3 contains 12 residues.